This T cell receptor beta chain emerged from a study of control samples from healthy donors and cancer patients. Sequencing used immunoSEQ multiplex PCR; TCRdb keeps in-frame clones, though not all of them. The data show 85,000 to 90,000 clones, around 90% seen once. There are 14 residues in the CDR3. Losses at the gene ends were 6 bases for V and 6 bases for J; bases not matched to a gene: 9. Germline V gene sequence: CDR1 MNHEY, CDR2 SVGEGT. The sample consisted of PBMCs. This sequence was found in a woman between 45 and 65 years old with colorectal cancer. V gene TRBV6-2 or TRBV6-3 combines with J gene TRBJ1-2; 8 nucleotides align to TRBD1. CDR3 residues: CASSIQGQVHGYTF. In DNA form, the CDR3 reads TGTGCCAGCAGCATTCAGGGACAGGTCCATGGCTACACCTTC.